This passage covers 10 T cell receptor beta chains from one sample sequenced in a study of blood T cell repertoires in COVID-19. Generated by immunoSEQ multiplex PCR, the TCRdb table keeps only in-frame clones and is missing some. The repertoire holds about 390,000 clones, with roughly 89% as singletons. The material sequenced was PBMCs or T cells enriched from blood (not recorded which). The receptors here all came from a woman in her forties or fifties who had recovered from COVID-19.

This clone was detected many times. The chain has TRBV28 and TRBJ1-3, with D perhaps TRBD1 (6 bases). The CDR3 totals 14 residues. Germline assignment: CDR1 MDHEN and CDR2 SYDVKM. Trimming left V 3 bases short and J 4 bases short, with 10 bases between. DNA for the CDR3: TGTGCCAGCAGTTTTGGGGGGGCGGGAAACACCATATATTTT. It encodes CASSFGGAGNTIYF.

This clone was counted a few times. This sample includes further DNA sequences coding for the same CDR3. The chain recombines TRBV19 with TRBJ1-1, with 7 bases fitting TRBD1. V trimming: 6 bases; J trimming: 0 bases; junction bases outside the gene matches: 4. CDR1 is LNHDA, CDR2 SQIVND, per germline (reference sequence). The CDR3 length is 14 residues. The DNA of the CDR3 is TGTGCCAGTAGGCGGACAGGTATGAACACTGAAGCTTTCTTT. The encoded protein is CASRRTGMNTEAFF.

This chain joins TRBV28 and TRBJ2-3; 7 bases align to TRBD2. The V gene's germline CDR1 is MDHEN and CDR2 SYDVKM. The CDR3 sequence is 15 residues long. V was clipped by 5 bases and J by 1 base; unmatched bases: 6. The CDR3 region is CASSLGGARTDTQYF. The CDR3 DNA sequence: TGTGCCAGCAGTCTGGGAGGGGCTCGCACAGATACGCAGTATTTT. The entire variable domain, with the rest obtained from reference TRBV28 and TRBJ2-3, is as follows: DVKVTQSSRYLVKRTGEKVFLECVQDMDHENMFWYRQDPGLGLRLIYFSYDVKMKEKGDIPEGYSVSREKKERFSLILESASTNQTSMYLCASSLGGARTDTQYFGPGTRLTVL.

The V and J genes are TRBV19 and TRBJ1-1; D not resolved. Between the trimmed V and J ends, which lost 7 bases and 1 base, there was a span of 10 bases. This CDR3 region has 13 residues. CDR1 is LNHDA, CDR2 SQIVND, per germline (reference sequence). The CDR3 bases are TGTGCCAGTAAATTTGCGGAGAACACTGAAGCTTTCTTT. It specifies CASKFAENTEAFF.

This chain links TRBV15 with TRBJ2-1, with TRBD2 as a possible D gene (5 bases). The germline V and J ends were trimmed by 5 bases and 4 bases, with 12 bases remaining between them. CDR1 is LNHNV and CDR2 is YYDKDF in the germline V gene (reference sequence). CDR3 length equals 14 residues. For the CDR3, the DNA is TGTGCCACCAGCGCCCTTCGGGGATACAATGAGCAGTTCTTC. This gives the protein CATSALRGYNEQFF.

The chain links TRBV7-2 to TRBJ2-3, with a weak D call TRBD2 (6 bases). CDR3 length: 16 amino acids. CDR1 is SGHTA, CDR2 FQGNSA, per germline. The ends were cut back, 4 bases at V and 0 bases at J, with 14 bases in the middle. CDR3 bases: TGTGCCAGCAGCTCTCTGACTAGTACTAGCACAGATACGCAGTATTTT. It yields the protein CASSSLTSTSTDTQYF. The whole variable domain, filled in from reference TRBV7-2 and TRBJ2-3, reads GAGVSQSPSNKVTEKGKDVELRCDPISGHTALYWYRQSLGQGLEFLIYFQGNSAPDKSGLPSDRFSAERTGGSVSTLTIQRTQQEDSAVYLCASSSLTSTSTDTQYFGPGTRLTVL.

The chain uses TRBV9 and TRBJ2-6, with D possibly being TRBD1 (5 bases). The CDR3 is 19 amino acids. The germline gives CDR1 SGDLS, CDR2 YYNGEE. The V end was cut by 4 bases, the J end by 1 base, with 21 bases between. CDR3 nucleotides: TGTGCCAGCAGCACCCAGACAGCGCCTGTTTCATCTGGGGCCAACGTCCTGACTTTC. Translation: CASSTQTAPVSSGANVLTF.

The chain links TRBV6-1 to TRBJ2-7, with D perhaps TRBD2 (7 bases). CDR3 size: 18 residues. With 3 bases removed from V and 2 bases from J, the gap between germline ends came to 23 bases. The germline CDR1 and CDR2 sequences are MNHNS and SASEGT. In DNA form, the CDR3 reads TGTGCCAGCAGTGATAGAGGGGGGGGTAGCGGAGGAGCCTACGAGCAGTACTTC. Translated: CASSDRGGGSGGAYEQYF.

This chain uses TRBV19 with TRBJ1-3; 7 nucleotides align to TRBD1. The length of the CDR3 is 18 residues. The germline V gene has CDR1 LNHDA and CDR2 SQIVND (reference sequence). Trimming at V came to 5 bases and at J to 2 bases, leaving 15 bases not matched to a gene. The CDR3 bases are TGTGCCAGTAGTCCTCATCGGGACAGACGTTCAGCTGGAAACACCATATATTTT. Its protein is CASSPHRDRRSAGNTIYF.

The genes are TRBV6-2 or TRBV6-3 and TRBJ1-5; a weak D match, TRBD1 (5 bases). V lost 5 bases, J lost 2 bases, and 13 bases lay in between. Germline loops: CDR1 MNHEY, CDR2 SVGEGT. This CDR3 contains 15 residues. CDR3 loop: CASSPEGGGNQPQHF. CDR3 DNA sequence: TGTGCCAGCAGTCCGGAGGGAGGGGGCAATCAGCCCCAGCATTTT.